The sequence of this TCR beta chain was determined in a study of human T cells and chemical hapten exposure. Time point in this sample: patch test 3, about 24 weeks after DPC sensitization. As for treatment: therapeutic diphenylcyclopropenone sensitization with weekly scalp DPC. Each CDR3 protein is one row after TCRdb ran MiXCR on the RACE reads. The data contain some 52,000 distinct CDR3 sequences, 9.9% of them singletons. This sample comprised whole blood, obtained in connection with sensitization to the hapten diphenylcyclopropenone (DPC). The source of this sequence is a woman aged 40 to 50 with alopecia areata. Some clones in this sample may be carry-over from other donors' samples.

The chain's CDR3 is CASSYYHRGGANEKLFF. The DNA of the CDR3 is TGTGCCAGCAGTTACTACCACAGGGGTGGTGCGAATGAAAAACTGTTTTTT. This chain connects TRBV6-5 to TRBJ1-4; 7 positions agree with TRBD1. The CDR3 extends over 17 amino acids. From germline, CDR1 is MNHEY and CDR2 SVGAGI. The trim removed 1 base at V and 5 bases at J, leaving 10 bases unmatched.